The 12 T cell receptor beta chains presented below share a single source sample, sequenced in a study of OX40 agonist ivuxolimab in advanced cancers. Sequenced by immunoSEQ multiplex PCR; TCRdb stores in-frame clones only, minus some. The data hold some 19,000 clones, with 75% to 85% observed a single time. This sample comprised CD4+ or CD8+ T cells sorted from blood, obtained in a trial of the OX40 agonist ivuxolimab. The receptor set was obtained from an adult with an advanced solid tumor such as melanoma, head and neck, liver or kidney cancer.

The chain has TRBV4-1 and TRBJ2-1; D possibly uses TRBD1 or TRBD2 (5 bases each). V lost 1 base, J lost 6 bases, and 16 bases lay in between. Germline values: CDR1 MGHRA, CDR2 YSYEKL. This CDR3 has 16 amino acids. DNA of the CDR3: TGCGCCAGCAGCCAAGGGGACGGTCTGGGGTCCAATGAGCAGTTCTTC. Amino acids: CASSQGDGLGSNEQFF.

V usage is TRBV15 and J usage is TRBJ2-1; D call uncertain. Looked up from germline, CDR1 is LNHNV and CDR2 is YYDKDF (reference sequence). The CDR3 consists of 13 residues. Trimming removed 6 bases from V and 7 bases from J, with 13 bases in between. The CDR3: CATSNVVGNEQFF. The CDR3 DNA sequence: TGTGCCACCAGTAACGTGGTGGGTAATGAGCAGTTCTTC.

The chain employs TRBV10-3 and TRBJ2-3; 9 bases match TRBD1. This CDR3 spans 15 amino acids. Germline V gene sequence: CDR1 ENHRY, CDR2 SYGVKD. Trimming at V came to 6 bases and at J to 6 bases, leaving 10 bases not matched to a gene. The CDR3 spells CAIRNPGQGGDTQYF. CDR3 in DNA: TGTGCCATCAGAAATCCGGGACAGGGAGGGGATACGCAGTATTTT.

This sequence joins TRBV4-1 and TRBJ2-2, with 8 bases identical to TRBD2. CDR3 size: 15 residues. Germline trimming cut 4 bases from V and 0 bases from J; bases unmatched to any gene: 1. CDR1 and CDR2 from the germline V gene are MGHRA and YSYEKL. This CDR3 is CASSPGGANTGELFF. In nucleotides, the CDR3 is TGCGCCAGCAGCCCCGGGGGGGCGAACACCGGGGAGCTGTTTTTT.

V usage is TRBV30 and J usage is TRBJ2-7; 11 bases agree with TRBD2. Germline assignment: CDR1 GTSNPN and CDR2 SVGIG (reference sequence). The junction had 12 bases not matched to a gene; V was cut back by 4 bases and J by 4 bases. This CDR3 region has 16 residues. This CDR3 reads CAWTGLRLAGLYEQYF. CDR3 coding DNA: TGTGCCTGGACCGGCCTTCGACTAGCGGGACTTTACGAGCAGTACTTC.

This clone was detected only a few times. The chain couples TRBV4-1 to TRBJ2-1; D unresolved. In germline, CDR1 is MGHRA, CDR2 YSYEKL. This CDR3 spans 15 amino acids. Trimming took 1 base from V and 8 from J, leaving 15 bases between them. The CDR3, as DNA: TGCGCCAGCAGCCAAGGGGTGCTCGGTGACTATGAGCAGTTCTTC. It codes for CASSQGVLGDYEQFF.

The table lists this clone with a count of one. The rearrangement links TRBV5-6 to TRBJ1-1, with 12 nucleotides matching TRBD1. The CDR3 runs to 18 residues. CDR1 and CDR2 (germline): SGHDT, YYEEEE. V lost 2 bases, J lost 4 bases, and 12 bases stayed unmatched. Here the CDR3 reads CASSLPPGQGAQATEAFF. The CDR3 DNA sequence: TGTGCCAGCAGCTTACCACCGGGACAGGGGGCGCAGGCCACTGAAGCTTTCTTT.

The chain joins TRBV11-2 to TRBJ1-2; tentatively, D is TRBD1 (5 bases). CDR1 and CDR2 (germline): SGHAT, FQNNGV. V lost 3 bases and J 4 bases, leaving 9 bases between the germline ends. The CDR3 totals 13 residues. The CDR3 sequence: CASSFQGSYGYTF. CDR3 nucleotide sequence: TGTGCCAGCAGCTTTCAGGGATCCTATGGCTACACCTTC.

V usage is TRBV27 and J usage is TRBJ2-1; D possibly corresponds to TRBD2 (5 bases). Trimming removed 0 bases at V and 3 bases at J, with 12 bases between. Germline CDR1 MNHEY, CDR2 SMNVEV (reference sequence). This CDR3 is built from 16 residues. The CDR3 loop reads CASSLSGSALYNEQFF. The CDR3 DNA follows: TGTGCCAGCAGTTTATCAGGTAGCGCCCTCTACAATGAGCAGTTCTTC.

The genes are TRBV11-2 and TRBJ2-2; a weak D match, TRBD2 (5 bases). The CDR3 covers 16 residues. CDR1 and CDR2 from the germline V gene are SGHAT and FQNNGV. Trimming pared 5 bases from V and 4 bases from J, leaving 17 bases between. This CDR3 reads CASSRGGQAPTGELFF. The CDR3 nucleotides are TGTGCCAGCAGCCGGGGTGGGCAGGCACCCACCGGGGAGCTGTTTTTT.

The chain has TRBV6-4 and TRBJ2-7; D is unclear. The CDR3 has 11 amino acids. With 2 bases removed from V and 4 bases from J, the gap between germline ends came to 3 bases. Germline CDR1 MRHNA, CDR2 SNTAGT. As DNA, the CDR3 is TGTGCCAGCAGTGACGGGTACGAGCAGTACTTC. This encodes CASSDGYEQYF.

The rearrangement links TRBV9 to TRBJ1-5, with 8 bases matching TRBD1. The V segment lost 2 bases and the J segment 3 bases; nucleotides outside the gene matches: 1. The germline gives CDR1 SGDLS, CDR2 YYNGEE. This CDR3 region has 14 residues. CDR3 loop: CASSVTGANQPQHF. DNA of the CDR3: TGTGCCAGCAGCGTGACAGGGGCCAATCAGCCCCAGCATTTT. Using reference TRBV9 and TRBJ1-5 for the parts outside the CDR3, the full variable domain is DSGVTQTPKHLITATGQRVTLRCSPRSGDLSVYWYQQSLDQGLQFLIQYYNGEERAKGNILERFSAQQFPDLHSELNLSSLELGDSALYFCASSVTGANQPQHFGDGTRLSIL.